The clone carrying this T cell receptor beta chain was counted only a few times. The antigen remains unidentified. The sample is drawn from a study of beta chain features in type 1 diabetes. Study conclusions and caveats: A moderate, significant TCRB CDR3 shortening appeared in type 1 diabetes across four CD4+ subsets.

CDR3 length: 15 residues. V lost 7 bases, J lost 5 bases, and 8 bases stayed unmatched. CDR1 and CDR2 from the germline V gene are PRHDT and FYEKMQ (reference sequence). Isolated RNA was reverse transcribed in full, so expressed TCRB transcripts were sequenced. The protocol was immunoSEQ multiplex PCR, while the TCRdb copy is restricted to in-frame clones and leaves out a portion. Among roughly 220,000 clones listed, roughly 17% were seen once. The V gene is TRBV13, the J gene TRBJ2-4, with 10 bases aligning to TRBD1. This TCR was sampled from a man aged 25 to 45 with type 1 diabetes. The sequencing input was naive CD4+ T cells from blood. For the CDR3, the DNA is TGTGCCAGCAACTCACGACAGGGGGCCCAAAACATTCAGTACTTC. This sequence encodes CASNSRQGAQNIQYF.